This passage covers 22 T cell receptor beta chains from one sample sequenced in a study of blood T cell repertoires in COVID-19 (dated by TCRdb to about 2020). Library preparation used the immunoSEQ multiplex PCR assay. TCRdb limited this immuneACCESS table to in-frame rearrangements with V and J called. A share of clones is missing; checked studies link under half to unresolved V genes, and the rest is unexplained. The sample table holds 150,000 or so clones, of which less than 85% were seen once. Jointly, the top ten make up about 3% of the sample. Sequencing was done on a sample of peripheral blood. These receptors all come from a woman of 80 years or more with acute or convalescent COVID-19.

This clone was observed a few times. The rearrangement links TRBV27 to TRBJ1-6; maybe TRBD1 (5 bases). CDR1 MNHEY and CDR2 SMNVEV come from the germline V gene (reference sequence). This CDR3 contains 15 residues. V was pared by 2 bases and J by 8 bases, with 13 bases between. Here the CDR3 DNA reads TGTGCCAGCAGTTTACGGGGGACGGAGGATTCACCCCTCCACTTT. This codes for CASSLRGTEDSPLHF.

This clone was found a few times. The CDR3 loop is CASSLYGGRNLAGGRNTDTQYF. The DNA of the CDR3 is TGTGCCAGCAGTTTATATGGGGGGCGGAATTTAGCGGGAGGTCGGAACACAGATACGCAGTATTTT. The chain links TRBV27 to TRBJ2-3, with 10 positions matching TRBD2. The trim removed 1 base at V and 2 bases at J, leaving 21 bases unmatched. This CDR3 comprises 22 residues. In germline, CDR1 is MNHEY, CDR2 SMNVEV (reference sequence).

V and J are TRBV3-1 (or the pseudogene TRBV3-2) and TRBJ2-7; 7 nucleotides match TRBD1. The length of the CDR3 is 16 residues. Germline V gives CDR1 LGHDT, CDR2 YNNKEL (reference sequence). Unmatched junction bases numbered 8, after V lost 1 base and J lost 2 bases. The CDR3 reads CASSQGGGPLPYEQYF. The CDR3 DNA is TGTGCCAGCAGCCAAGGAGGGGGCCCACTTCCCTACGAGCAGTACTTC.

The rearrangement joins TRBV27 to TRBJ1-5, with D possibly being TRBD1 (6 bases). V lost 6 bases, J lost 3 bases, and 21 bases lay in between. The CDR3 length is 17 residues. CDR1 is MNHEY, CDR2 SMNVEV, per germline (reference sequence). CDR3 sequence reads: CASSIKGTPFNNQPQHF. CDR3 nucleotides: TGTGCCAGCAGCATTAAAGGGACACCATTTAACAATCAGCCCCAGCATTTT.

This clone occurred a few times. The chain carries TRBV28 and TRBJ1-2; 7 bases are shared with TRBD1. CDR1 and CDR2 from the germline V gene are MDHEN and SYDVKM. This CDR3 is built from 14 residues. The V and J ends lost 0 bases and 8 bases, in that order; junction bases with no gene match: 6. The CDR3 DNA sequence: TGTGCCAGCAGTTTATGGACAGGGTTAGGGGGCTACACCTTC. Translated, it gives CASSLWTGLGGYTF.

V is TRBV28 and J is TRBJ1-5; no clear D gene. The germline CDR1 and CDR2 sequences are MDHEN and SYDVKM. This CDR3 comprises 15 residues. V was trimmed by 7 bases and J by 0 bases, leaving 13 bases between them. The CDR3 DNA is TGTGCCAGCACCCGCGACACGTATAGCAATCAGCCCCAGCATTTT. Its protein is CASTRDTYSNQPQHF.

The genes are TRBV28 and TRBJ1-2; D is perhaps TRBD1 (5 bases). Looked up from germline, CDR1 is MDHEN and CDR2 is SYDVKM. V lost 5 bases to trimming and J lost 4 bases, with 20 bases between them. The CDR3 runs to 16 residues. The CDR3 nucleotides read TGTGCCAGCAGTCCTCCCTCAGACGGGAGGGGCTATGGCTACACCTTC. It codes for CASSPPSDGRGYGYTF.

The chain is built from TRBV7-2 and TRBJ1-1; no clear D gene. Per the germline V gene, CDR1 is SGHTA and CDR2 is FQGNSA. V was cut by 3 bases and J by 0 bases, with 5 bases left in between. This CDR3 has 13 residues. The CDR3: CASSFTVNTEAFF. The CDR3 DNA sequence: TGTGCCAGCAGCTTTACGGTGAACACTGAAGCTTTCTTT.

J is TRBJ2-1 and V is TRBV29-1; maybe TRBD2 (5 bases). V dropped 7 bases and J dropped 8 bases, with 24 bases sitting between them. The CDR3 is 15 amino acids. The V gene's germline CDR1 is SQVTM and CDR2 ANQGSEA. CDR3 protein: CSAEPSSYPWYEQFF. The CDR3 DNA is TGCAGCGCCGAACCCTCTAGCTACCCTTGGTATGAGCAGTTCTTC.

The chain links TRBV7-8 to TRBJ2-7; 7 nucleotides agree with TRBD1. The V gene end was trimmed by 5 bases and the J gene end by 2 bases; junction bases not matched to a gene: 3. This CDR3 comprises 13 residues. From germline, CDR1 is SGHVS and CDR2 FQNEAQ. CDR3 nucleotides: TGTGCCAGCAGCAGGGACAGAGCCTACGAGCAGTACTTC. It codes for CASSRDRAYEQYF.

This clone has only a few counts. V is TRBV9 and J is TRBJ1-3; TRBD1 matches 8 bases. With V trimmed by 0 bases and J by 6 bases, 11 bases remained unmatched. This CDR3 comprises 17 residues. Germline CDR1 SGDLS, CDR2 YYNGEE. Here the CDR3 DNA reads TGTGCCAGCAGCGTAGGCATCGGACAGGGAGTATCAAACACCATATATTTT. It is translated as CASSVGIGQGVSNTIYF.

Only a few counts were recorded for this clone. The V and J genes are TRBV12-3 or TRBV12-4 and TRBJ1-6; D gene ambiguous. CDR3 length equals 12 residues. V was shortened by 2 bases and J by 10 bases, with 6 bases between the two germline ends. CDR3 DNA sequence: TGTGCCAGCAGTTTATTATTGTCACCCCTCCACTTT. Amino acid sequence: CASSLLLSPLHF.

The gene calls are TRBV11-2 and TRBJ2-7; 9 bases are shared with TRBD1. CDR3 length equals 15 residues. CDR1 is SGHAT and CDR2 is FQNNGV in the germline V gene. V trimming: 5 bases; J trimming: 3 bases; junction bases outside the gene matches: 8. The CDR3, as DNA: TGTGCCAGCAGCGATACAGGGGGCCTAAACTACGAGCAGTACTTC. It is translated as CASSDTGGLNYEQYF.

The chain joins TRBV10-1 to TRBJ2-7, with 9 bases matching TRBD2. Unmatched junction bases numbered 5, after V lost 3 bases and J lost 2 bases. The CDR3 spans 15 residues. Germline lookup yields CDR1 WNHNN and CDR2 SYGVQD (reference sequence). Here the CDR3 reads CASSEGLASPYEQYF. The CDR3 DNA sequence: TGCGCCAGCAGTGAAGGACTAGCGAGCCCCTACGAGCAGTACTTC.

The J gene is TRBJ2-2, the V gene TRBV7-8; 9 positions agree with TRBD1. The CDR3 contains 17 residues. Trimming at V came to 1 base and at J to 6 bases, leaving 9 bases not matched to a gene. In germline, CDR1 is SGHVS, CDR2 FQNEAQ. Here the CDR3 reads CASSLVVGTGTSGELFF. CDR3 sequence (DNA): TGTGCCAGCAGCTTAGTGGTTGGGACAGGGACTTCCGGGGAGCTGTTTTTT.

This clone was detected many times. The J gene is TRBJ2-1, the V gene TRBV24-1; weak D call: TRBD2 (5 bases). The V gene lost 2 bases and the J gene lost 0 bases, with 16 bases spanning the gap. Germline assignment: CDR1 KGHDR and CDR2 SFDVKD. This CDR3 spans 18 amino acids. The CDR3 sequence is CATSDSGLPQSSYNEQFF. CDR3 DNA sequence: TGTGCCACCAGTGATTCAGGACTCCCCCAAAGCTCCTACAATGAGCAGTTCTTC.

The chain joins TRBV6-1 to TRBJ2-7; D not resolved. The CDR3 runs to 10 residues. CDR1 MNHNS and CDR2 SASEGT come from the germline V gene. The V end lost 1 base, the J end lost 9 bases, and 4 bases lay between the germline ends. The CDR3 DNA follows: TGTGCCAGCAGTGAAGGAGGGCAGTACTTC. Translation: CASSEGGQYF.

This clone was picked up one time. The CDR3: CASSFNRVYNEQFF. CDR3 sequence (DNA): TGTGCCAGCAGTTTTAATCGGGTCTACAATGAGCAGTTCTTC. V gene TRBV6-5 combines with J gene TRBJ2-1; D is unclear. Germline V gene data show CDR1 as MNHEY and CDR2 as SVGAGI. With 4 bases removed from V and 3 bases from J, the gap between germline ends came to 10 bases. The CDR3 length is 14 residues.

This clone was seen just once. This chain joins TRBV12-3 or TRBV12-4 and TRBJ2-5; weak D call: TRBD2 (6 bases). The CDR3 length is 13 residues. V was clipped by 5 bases and J by 12 bases, with 19 bases between them. The CDR3 region is CASSPGTPPQEYF. CDR3 coding DNA: TGTGCCAGCAGTCCCGGGACTCCGCCCCAAGAGTACTTC.

This rearrangement joins TRBV6-2 or TRBV6-3 to TRBJ2-1, with 8 bases that match TRBD2. CDR3 length: 15 amino acids. The germline V gene has CDR1 MNHEY and CDR2 SVGEGT. Germline trimming cut 5 bases from V and 0 bases from J; bases unmatched to any gene: 3. This CDR3 is CASSSGSLSYNEQFF. The CDR3 DNA sequence: TGTGCCAGCAGTAGCGGGAGCCTCTCCTACAATGAGCAGTTCTTC.

This clone came up a few times. V is TRBV10-2 and J is TRBJ2-3; TRBD2 aligns across 8 bases. After removal of 7 bases from V and 3 bases from J, the junction contained 15 bases not matched to a gene. Germline V gene data show CDR1 as WSHSY and CDR2 as SAAADI. The CDR3 covers 17 residues. The CDR3 coding sequence is TGCGCCAGCATGGGGGAGGGGGTAGCGGGGCAAACAGATACGCAGTATTTT. Translating gives CASMGEGVAGQTDTQYF.

A word on this clone: Other DNA sequences of this sample code for an identical CDR3. The chain links TRBV28 to TRBJ1-5; TRBD1 agrees at 9 bases. The junction had 5 bases not matched to a gene; V was cut back by 4 bases and J by 7 bases. The CDR3 sequence is 14 residues long. The V gene's germline CDR1 is MDHEN and CDR2 SYDVKM. The CDR3 DNA follows: TGTGCCAGCAGTTCGGGACAGGGAGACCAGCCCCAGCATTTT. Protein: CASSSGQGDQPQHF.